This is a list of T cell receptor beta chains from one sample in a study of molecular identifiers for immune sequencing clone quantification. TCRdb ran MiXCR on the PCR reads and lists one entry per CDR3 protein. The sample carries 40,000 to 45,000 distinct CDR3 sequences, under 25% recorded once. Sequenced sample: naive CD8+ T cells from blood, with Jurkat cell RNA spiked in. Every receptor here comes from a human donor in good health. Some libraries in this study had Jurkat cell RNA spiked in. CDR3s include the opening cysteine and the closing phenylalanine or tryptophan. The D gene is left open where the match is weak. Not all rows give a size; the values are once, few, many and, for expanded clones, a class.

d_gene,abundance,j_gene,v_gene,CDR3aa,CDR3nt
NA,NA,TRBJ2-7,TRBV20-1,CSARGAGQVSYEQYF,TGCAGTGCTAGAGGGGCGGGTCAGGTCTCCTACGAGCAGTACTTC
NA,NA,TRBJ2-7,TRBV18,CASSPSGLDYEQYF,TGTGCCAGCTCACCGTCGGGGCTGGACTACGAGCAGTACTTC
TRBD2,NA,TRBJ2-2,TRBV12-3/TRBV12-4,CASNAAGGFAGELSF,TGTGCCAGCAATGCAGCGGGAGGGTTCGCCGGGGAGCTGTCTTTT
NA,many,TRBJ2-2,TRBV4-3,CASSQDLIGPLNTGELFF,TGCGCCAGCAGCCAAGATCTTATTGGACCCCTGAACACCGGGGAGCTGTTTTTT
TRBD1,NA,TRBJ1-1,TRBV6-2/TRBV6-3,CASSYSSGDRGLMRAEAFF,TGTGCCAGCAGTTACTCCTCGGGGGACAGGGGGTTGATGCGCGCCGAAGCTTTCTTT
NA,many,TRBJ1-1,TRBV5-4,CASSPQPLGVDTEAFF,TGTGCCAGCAGCCCCCAACCTTTGGGGGTAGACACTGAAGCTTTCTTT
NA,many,TRBJ2-5,TRBV11-1,CASSLVPDWETQYF,TGTGCCAGCAGCTTAGTGCCCGATTGGGAGACCCAGTACTTC
NA,many,TRBJ1-1,TRBV12-3/TRBV12-4,CASSSRRAGIAEAFF,TGTGCCAGCAGTTCACGGCGGGCAGGGATCGCTGAAGCTTTCTTT
NA,NA,TRBJ2-3,TRBV7-2,CASSLGAGDGDTQYF,TGTGCCAGCAGCTTAGGGGCAGGGGATGGGGATACGCAGTATTTT
NA,many,TRBJ1-4,TRBV10-2,CASSAGAGEKLFF,TGCGCCAGCAGTGCAGGGGCGGGTGAAAAACTGTTTTTT
NA,many,TRBJ2-3,TRBV4-1,CASSHRNTDTQYF,TGCGCCAGCAGCCACCGGAACACAGATACGCAGTATTTT
NA,medium-sized,TRBJ1-1,TRBV6-5,CASSPNTGFEAFF,TGTGCCAGCAGCCCCAACACAGGGTTTGAAGCTTTCTTT
NA,many,TRBJ1-1,TRBV5-1,CASSLEGVEAFF,TGCGCCAGCAGTCTGGAAGGGGTTGAAGCTTTCTTT
NA,NA,TRBJ2-7,TRBV7-2,CASSLRVHEQYF,TGTGCCAGCAGCTTAAGGGTCCACGAGCAGTACTTC
TRBD1,many,TRBJ2-1,TRBV19,CASSIAQGVAHNEQFF,TGTGCCAGTAGTATAGCCCAGGGGGTGGCACACAATGAGCAGTTCTTC
NA,many,TRBJ2-7,TRBV10-3,CAISDSDEQYF,TGTGCCATCAGTGACAGTGACGAGCAGTACTTC
TRBD1,many,TRBJ1-5,TRBV19,CASSWAGGRNQPQHF,TGTGCCAGTAGTTGGGCAGGGGGGCGCAATCAGCCCCAGCATTTT
TRBD2,many,TRBJ2-1,TRBV4-1,CASSLYGRSGDEQFF,TGCGCCAGCAGCCTCTACGGCCGAAGCGGGGATGAGCAGTTCTTC
NA,many,TRBJ2-2,TRBV28,CASSPRTNMDGELFF,TGTGCCAGCAGTCCCCGGACTAATATGGACGGGGAGCTGTTTTTT
TRBD2,many,TRBJ2-7,TRBV2,CASSILAGLRYEQYF,TGTGCCAGCAGCATACTAGCGGGACTGAGGTACGAGCAGTACTTC
NA,many,TRBJ1-5,TRBV6-2/TRBV6-3,CASSFQRALGQPQHF,TGTGCCAGCAGTTTCCAACGGGCTTTGGGTCAGCCCCAGCATTTT
NA,many,TRBJ2-6,TRBV7-2,CASSLGGRSFSGANVLTF,TGTGCCAGCAGCTTAGGAGGACGGAGCTTCTCTGGGGCCAACGTCCTGACTTTC
NA,many,TRBJ2-3,TRBV6-6,CATETDTQYF,TGTGCCACCGAAACAGATACGCAGTATTTT
NA,many,TRBJ1-4,TRBV7-2,CASSLLWSGSGEKLFF,TGTGCCAGCAGCTTATTATGGAGCGGGAGTGGGGAAAAACTGTTTTTT
NA,many,TRBJ2-1,TRBV30,CACIREQYNEQFF,TGTGCCTGTATACGGGAGCAGTACAATGAGCAGTTCTTC